This T cell receptor (beta chain) was observed in a study of blood T cell repertoires in COVID-19 (TCRdb year 2020). At the level of the whole study: Collaborator samples came from the United States, Italy and Spain and covered acute and convalescent phases of COVID-19. The material from the prospective study consisted of cDNA or gDNA derived from T cells, B-cell-depleted T cells, or PBMCs. Subjects who had been exposed to COVID-19, were actively infected with it, or had recovered from it provided the deeply sampled blood TCRbeta repertoires that made up the dataset. The repertoires were made available in a free public database intended to serve as a resource for research on the immune response to SARS-CoV-2. Samples came from the ongoing ImmuneRACE study (first 160 participants) plus 1,254 subjects from 6 global collaborators. Sample metadata almost always included a de-identified subject ID, COVID-19 status, age in years and sex. Where available, HLA class I and class II types were obtained from metadata supplied by the sample provider rather than from assay-based typing.

Findings and caveats that apply to the study as a whole: Clinical and demographic metadata were provided uncurated, with the amount varying by source and participant.

As encoded in the germline V gene (reference sequence), CDR1 is LNHDA while CDR2 is SQIVND. From its cysteine to its phenylalanine, the CDR3 spans 15 amino acids. The sequence is cut down to CDR3 DNA, 45 bases in frame from base 1. Between the V and J ends, shortened by 7 bases and 4 bases respectively, the junction contains 19 bases. The immunoSEQ Assay, a bias-controlled multiplex PCR, was used to amplify TCRbeta CDR3 regions from genomic DNA. Under the source paper's analysis protocol: Within the assay, amplification of reference gene primers was used to estimate how many nucleated cells each sample contained. To quantify the absolute abundance of each unique TCRbeta CDR3 rearrangement, sequence reads were collapsed and filtered. For each sample, productive Simpson clonality was calculated as the square root of Simpson's diversity index across productive rearrangements. TCRdb obtained this table from immuneACCESS and retained in-frame rearrangements with V and J assigned. These tables miss some clones; where compared with another copy, unresolved V genes account for less than half of the shortfall, and the remainder is unexplained. From that table come the V and J calls and clone size; the DNA was used to work out D and trimming. The sample table shows fewer than 400,000 clones, and approximately 92% are seen once. Together, the top ten hold around a sixth of the sample.

As to this clone: Its antigen has not been determined. Nothing much larger sits one base from this clone, and base qualities are not available.

Participants in the prospective study were enrolled through a virtual design, were aged about 18 to 90 years, and lived in roughly 24 United States geographic areas. In the prospective study, participants were assigned to cohorts based on the clinical history participants reported in a screening survey and a study questionnaire. Recovered participants in ImmuneRACE Cohort 3 were defined as having two consecutive negative NP/OP PCR tests, clearance from a healthcare professional, or resolution of symptoms. In the prospective study, mobile phlebotomists collected whole blood, serum and a nasopharyngeal or oropharyngeal swab from each participant. Additional blood draws and questionnaires over an approximately two-month period could optionally be provided by prospective study participants. Before DNA extraction, blood samples from the prospective study were shipped at room temperature or frozen.

The chain links TRBV19 with TRBJ1-1; no D segment can be confidently identified. The sequence was obtained from a woman aged 25-40 years who had recovered from COVID-19. The sequenced sample was PBMCs or T cells enriched from blood (not recorded which). The CDR3 region: CASTTVYGAGTEAFF. The nucleotides read TGTGCCAGTACCACAGTCTACGGCGCTGGCACTGAAGCTTTCTTT.